Listed here are 7 T cell receptor beta chains from one sample, sequenced in a study of spatial heterogeneity in lung cancer. TCRdb independently ran MiXCR on the 5' RACE reads; one entry per CDR3 protein. The repertoire holds about 20,000 distinct CDR3 sequences, with approximately 11% as singletons. Regarding time point: blood at routine non-recurrence follow-up after resection. The source material was PBMCs, sampled at follow-up. These TCRs come from a female donor with early-stage non-small cell lung cancer.

CDR3 coding DNA: TGTGCCAGTAGAATCCAGGACAGGATATCACCCCTCCACTTT. Translated, it gives CASRIQDRISPLHF. The V gene is TRBV19, the J gene TRBJ1-6, with 7 nucleotides matching TRBD1. CDR1 is LNHDA, CDR2 SQIVND, per germline (reference sequence). J gave up 10 bases and V 6 bases, and 9 bases lay outside the gene matches. This CDR3 region has 14 residues.

Written as DNA, the CDR3 is TGCAGCGTTTCTGGGGGCGCTGAAAGGACCGGGGAGCTGTTTTTT. Translation gives CSVSGGAERTGELFF. V is TRBV29-1 and J is TRBJ2-2; tentative D call: TRBD1 (6 bases). Trimming left V 5 bases short and J 5 bases short, with 18 bases between. Germline-derived CDR1 and CDR2 are SQVTM and ANQGSEA. The CDR3 consists of 15 residues.

Many counts were recorded for this clonotype. The rearrangement joins TRBV16 to TRBJ1-2; maybe TRBD1 (5 bases). Trimming cost V 6 bases and J 8 bases, with 16 bases left between them. Germline CDR1 is KGHSY and CDR2 is FQNENV. There are 13 residues in the CDR3. The CDR3 spells CASSSGQGGGYTF. The CDR3 nucleotides read TGTGCCAGCAGTTCTGGGCAGGGTGGCGGCTACACCTTC. The variable domain in full, completed from reference TRBV16 and TRBJ1-2, reads GEEVAQTPKHLVRGEGQKAKLYCAPIKGHSYVFWYQQVLKNEFKFLISFQNENVFDETGMPKERFSAKCLPNSPCSLEIQATKLEDSAVYFCASSSGQGGGYTFGSGTRLTVV.

This clonotype occurred many times. V gene TRBV7-2 combines with J gene TRBJ2-5; no firm D call. Trimming removed 2 bases from V and 1 base from J, with 5 bases in between. Germline V gene data show CDR1 as SGHTA and CDR2 as FQGNSA. This CDR3 spans 13 amino acids. Here the CDR3 DNA reads TGTGCCAGCAGCTTAAGCCCCCAAGAGACCCAGTACTTC. It encodes CASSLSPQETQYF.

There are many counts of this clonotype. CDR3 loop: CATSDSLNEQFF. DNA of the CDR3: TGTGCCACCAGTGATTCCCTCAATGAGCAGTTCTTC. V is TRBV24-1 and J is TRBJ2-1; D remains ambiguous. Germline values: CDR1 KGHDR, CDR2 SFDVKD. V was cut by 2 bases and J by 6 bases, with 4 bases left in between. The CDR3 consists of 12 residues.

This clonotype was picked up many times. The chain carries TRBV7-9 and TRBJ1-2, with a tentative D call TRBD1 (6 bases). V lost 5 bases and J lost 5, with 24 bases in between. The germline V gene encodes CDR1 SEHNR and CDR2 FQNEAQ (reference sequence). This CDR3 is 17 amino acids long. CDR3 in DNA: TGTGCCAGCAGCCCAAGTAGTTGGCCAGGAGGGGGTTATGGCTACACCTTC. Protein sequence: CASSPSSWPGGGYGYTF.

This clonotype was picked up a small number of times. The CDR3 here is CASSQSEGARPPASYNEQFF. CDR3 sequence (DNA): TGCGCCAGCAGTCAATCGGAAGGGGCCCGACCCCCGGCGTCCTACAATGAGCAGTTCTTC. The chain combines TRBV23-1 with TRBJ2-1, with D possibly being TRBD1 (5 bases). Being an ORF, TRBV23-1 has a function that is uncertain. Trimming took 0 bases from V and 1 from J, leaving 22 bases between them. This CDR3 comprises 20 residues.